Following are 2 T cell receptor beta chains from one sample sequenced in a study of T cell repertoires in cytomegalovirus infection. One entry per CDR3 protein, called by TCRdb with MiXCR from the reads. This table holds about 150,000 distinct CDR3 sequences, around 32% found once. No antigens are known for them. The sample here was CD8+ T cells from cultured PBMCs, taken from culture after CMV antigen stimulation. The receptors originated from a human donor in good health (CMV status not recorded). Some clones in this sample may be carry-over from other donors' samples.

This clonotype was observed at least ten times. The rearrangement uses TRBV5-1 and TRBJ1-1; weak D call: TRBD1 (5 bases). The CDR3 consists of 13 residues. V dropped 4 bases and J dropped 5 bases, with 12 bases sitting between them. Germline CDR1 reads SGHRS; CDR2 reads YFSETQ. For the CDR3, the DNA is TGCGCCAGCAGCCCCCAGGGTGGGACTGAAGCTTTCTTT. Translating gives CASSPQGGTEAFF.

The V gene is TRBV6-4, the J gene TRBJ2-1; 8 nucleotides line up with TRBD1. Germline CDR1 and CDR2: MRHNA and SNTAGT. Trimming took 2 bases from V and 10 from J; bases not matched to a gene: 7. The CDR3 has 14 residues. As DNA, the CDR3 is TGTGCCAGCAGTGACACCCCCGACAGGGGCGAGCAGTTCTTC. Translation: CASSDTPDRGEQFF.